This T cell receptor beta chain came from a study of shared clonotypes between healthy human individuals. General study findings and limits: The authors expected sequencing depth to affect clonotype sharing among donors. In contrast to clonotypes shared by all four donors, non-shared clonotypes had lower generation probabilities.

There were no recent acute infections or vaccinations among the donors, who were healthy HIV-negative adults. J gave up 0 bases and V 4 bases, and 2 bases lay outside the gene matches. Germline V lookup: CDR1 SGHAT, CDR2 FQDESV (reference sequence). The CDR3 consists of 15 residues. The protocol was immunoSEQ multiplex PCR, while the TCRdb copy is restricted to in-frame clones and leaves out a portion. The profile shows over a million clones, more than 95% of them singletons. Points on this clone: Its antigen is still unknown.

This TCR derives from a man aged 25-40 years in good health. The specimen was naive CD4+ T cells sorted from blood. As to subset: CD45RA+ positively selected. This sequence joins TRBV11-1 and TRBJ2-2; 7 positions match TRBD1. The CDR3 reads CASSSGQSNTGELFF. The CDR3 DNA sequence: TGTGCCAGCAGCTCGGGACAGTCGAACACCGGGGAGCTGTTTTTT.